This is a list of T cell receptor beta chains from one sample in a study of T cell responses to AZD1222 COVID-19 vaccine. Some clones are missing from TCRdb's copy, which holds only in-frame ones; the method was immunoSEQ multiplex PCR. The repertoire consists of approximately 120,000 clones, with around 93% occurring once and the leading ten covering 6% to 8%. This specimen consisted of peripheral blood, obtained on day 0 of AZD1222 vaccination. The receptors shown here come from an adult in good health. CDR3s leave out the opening cysteine and the closing phenylalanine or tryptophan. The order of the fields is V gene, clone size, CDR3 protein. Some rows have no size entry. The others give once, few or many, or a class for an expanded clone.

TRBV20-1 | NA | SASKQGSHHNSPLH
TRBV11-1 | NA | ASSSGQKRGRSK
TRBV5-4 | NA | ASSPGTGSYGYT
TRBV29-1 | NA | SVEGSGAVGTDTQY
TRBV12-3/TRBV12-4 | NA | ASSLVETQY
TRBV4-3 | NA | ASSQDRVEVENQPQH
TRBV15 | NA | ATSRDPLTIY
TRBV6-6 | NA | ASSYRGGGTDTQY
TRBV18 | NA | ASSPYSATANEKLF
TRBV9 | once | ASSKGTGGDYGYT
TRBV6-1 | NA | ASSEKAGITEAF
TRBV3-1/TRBV3-2 | NA | ASSPGQGNSPLH
TRBV5-1 | NA | ANHTGQRPNYGYT
TRBV20-1 | NA | SASSNGLYNEQF
TRBV7-2 | NA | ASSLGGRPETQY
TRBV30 | NA | AWSVTGRNTIY
TRBV5-1 | NA | ASSRQTGSQETQY
TRBV10-1 | NA | ASSESSYNEQF
TRBV10-3 | NA | AIQKGTKENTEAF
TRBV27 | NA | ASSLSPGANTEAF
TRBV7-2 | NA | ASSLGTGSSYEQY
TRBV4-1 | NA | ASSQESSGRPSSYEQY
TRBV18 | NA | ASSPGGYNQPQH
TRBV3-1/TRBV3-2 | NA | ASSPLLGGPGDTQY
TRBV10-3 | NA | AISGGSYSNQPQH
TRBV5-4 | once | ASSPRDRGNYGYT
TRBV30 | NA | AWSRQGKAF
TRBV5-1 | NA | ASSPDSPPNYGYT
TRBV7-2 | NA | ASSSYSGRADEQF
TRBV30 | few | AWREGNTEAF
TRBV7-2 | NA | ASSLASLAADTQY
TRBV30 | NA | AWSVLGRGIYEQY
TRBV6-1 | NA | ASSEASGAETQY
TRBV6-5 | NA | ATAGARGGKLF
TRBV28 | NA | ASATGTGRELF
TRBV5-4 | NA | ASSLGGEYNSPLH
TRBV4-1 | NA | ASSQPDRNTEAF
TRBV5-4 | NA | ASRLAGSSYNEQF
TRBV6-5 | once | ASSYSRWGFGYT
TRBV6-5 | NA | ASALTVNTEAF
TRBV10-3 | NA | AISDGTSGRKDTQY
TRBV5-6 | NA | ASSWGTGRYEQY
TRBV7-2 | NA | ASSLVSGGVRETQY
TRBV6-2/TRBV6-3 | NA | ASSYSFPLTSSEAF
TRBV4-3 | NA | ASSQGRGGGYT